Presented here are 3 T cell receptor beta chains from one specimen sequenced in a study of T-cell reconstitution after alpha-beta-depleted transplantation in children. As it was prepared, the TCRbeta library received unique molecular identifiers. One entry per CDR3 protein results from TCRdb running MiXCR on the PCR reads. The sample holds a few hundred thousand distinct CDR3 sequences, roughly 25% seen once. Source: PBMCs, taken before TCRalphabeta/CD19-depleted stem cell transplant. All receptors come from a girl aged 2 to 10 with Fanconi anemia, due to receive a stem cell transplant.

This clonotype was seen ten or more times. The chain uses TRBV12-3 or TRBV12-4 and TRBJ2-3, with 12 bases lining up with TRBD2. CDR3 length equals 16 residues. V shed 4 bases and J 2 bases; nucleotides not matched to a gene: 4. CDR3: CASSSLAGGDTDTQYF. CDR3 nucleotides: TGTGCCAGCAGTTCCCTAGCGGGAGGGGACACAGATACGCAGTATTTT.

This clonotype has a handful of counts. This chain connects TRBV7-3 to TRBJ2-1; 12 positions agree with TRBD2. Looked up from germline, CDR1 is SGHTA and CDR2 is FQGTGA. V was pared by 5 bases and J by 13 bases, with 6 bases of the junction left unmatched. This CDR3 comprises 13 residues. This CDR3 reads CASSTPTSGRQFF. The CDR3 DNA is TGTGCCAGCAGCACCCCGACTAGCGGGAGACAGTTCTTC.

This clonotype was detected only a few times. The rearrangement joins TRBV29-1 to TRBJ1-2; no reliable D call. CDR1 SQVTM and CDR2 ANQGSEA come from the germline V gene. Trimming cost V 3 bases and J 5 bases, with 13 bases left between them. CDR3 length: 13 amino acids. The CDR3, as DNA: TGCAGCGTTGATCCAGCTGAGACGTATGGCTACACCTTC. Its protein product is CSVDPAETYGYTF.